This TCR beta chain is from a study of OX40 agonist ivuxolimab in advanced cancers. Looking at the study overall: In this trial design, patients received ivuxolimab intravenously at 0.01 to 10 mg/kg every 2 weeks. Overall study findings and caveats: The antigen specificity of the peripheral T cells (those that were expanded) was not determined.

The CDR3 loop spans 13 amino acids. The germline V gene encodes CDR1 MNHEY and CDR2 SVGAGI. Trimming removed 10 bases from V and 1 base from J; junction bases left unmatched: 7. Assay used: immunoSEQ multiplex PCR; TCRdb lists only in-frame clones, some missing. This table holds about 50,000 clones, roughly 86% found once. Worth noting for this clone: The target antigen is unknown.

The chain employs TRBV6-5 and TRBJ2-7; TRBD2 agrees at 7 bases. The source material was CD4+ or CD8+ T cells sorted from blood, sampled in a trial of the OX40 agonist ivuxolimab. This receptor was obtained from an adult with an advanced solid tumor such as melanoma, head and neck, liver or kidney cancer. The CDR3 region is CATGAGTSYEQYF. The CDR3 coding sequence is TGTGCCACCGGAGCGGGGACTTCCTACGAGCAGTACTTC.